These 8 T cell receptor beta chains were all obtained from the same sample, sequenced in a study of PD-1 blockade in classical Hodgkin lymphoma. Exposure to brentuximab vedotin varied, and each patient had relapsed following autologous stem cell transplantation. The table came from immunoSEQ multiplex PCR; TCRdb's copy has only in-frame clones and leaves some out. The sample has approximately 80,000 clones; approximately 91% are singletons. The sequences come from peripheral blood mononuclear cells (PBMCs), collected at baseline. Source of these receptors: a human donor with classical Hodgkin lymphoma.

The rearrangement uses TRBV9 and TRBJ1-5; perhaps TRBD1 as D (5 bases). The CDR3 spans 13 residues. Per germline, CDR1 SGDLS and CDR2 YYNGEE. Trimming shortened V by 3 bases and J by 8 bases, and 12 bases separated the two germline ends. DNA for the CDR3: TGTGCCAGCAGCGGGGGGGAGCTTGAGCCCCAGCATTTT. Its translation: CASSGGELEPQHF.

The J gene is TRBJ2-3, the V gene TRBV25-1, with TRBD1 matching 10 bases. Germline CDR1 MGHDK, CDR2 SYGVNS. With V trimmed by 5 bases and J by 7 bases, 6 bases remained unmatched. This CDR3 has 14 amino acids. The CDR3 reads CASSPGTGAYTQYF. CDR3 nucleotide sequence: TGTGCCAGCAGTCCCGGGACAGGGGCCTATACGCAGTATTTT.

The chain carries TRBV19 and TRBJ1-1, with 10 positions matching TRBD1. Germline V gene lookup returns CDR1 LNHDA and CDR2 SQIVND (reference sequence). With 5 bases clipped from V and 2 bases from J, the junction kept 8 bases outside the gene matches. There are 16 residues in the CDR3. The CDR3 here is CASSFRTGGKNTEAFF. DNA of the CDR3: TGTGCCAGTAGTTTTCGGACAGGGGGAAAAAACACTGAAGCTTTCTTT.

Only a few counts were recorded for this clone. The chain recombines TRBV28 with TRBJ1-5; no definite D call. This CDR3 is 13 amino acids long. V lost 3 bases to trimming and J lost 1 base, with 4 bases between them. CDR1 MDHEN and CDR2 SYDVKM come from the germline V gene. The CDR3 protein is CASSFSSNQPQHF. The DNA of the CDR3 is TGTGCCAGCAGTTTCTCCAGCAATCAGCCCCAGCATTTT. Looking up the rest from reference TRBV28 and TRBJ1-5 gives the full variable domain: DVKVTQSSRYLVKRTGEKVFLECVQDMDHENMFWYRQDPGLGLRLIYFSYDVKMKEKGDIPEGYSVSREKKERFSLILESASTNQTSMYLCASSFSSNQPQHFGDGTRLSIL.

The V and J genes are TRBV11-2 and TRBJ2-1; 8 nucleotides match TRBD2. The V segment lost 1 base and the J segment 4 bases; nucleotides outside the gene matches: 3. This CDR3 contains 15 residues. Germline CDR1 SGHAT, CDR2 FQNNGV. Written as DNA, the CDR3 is TGTGCCAGCAGCTTAGTTAGCGGGGCTTACAATGAGCAGTTCTTC. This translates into CASSLVSGAYNEQFF.

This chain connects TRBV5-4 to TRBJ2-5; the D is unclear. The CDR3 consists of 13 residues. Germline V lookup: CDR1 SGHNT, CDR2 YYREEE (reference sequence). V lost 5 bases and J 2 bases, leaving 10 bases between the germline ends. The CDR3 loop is CASRAPPQETQYF. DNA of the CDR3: TGTGCCAGCAGAGCCCCCCCACAAGAGACCCAGTACTTC.

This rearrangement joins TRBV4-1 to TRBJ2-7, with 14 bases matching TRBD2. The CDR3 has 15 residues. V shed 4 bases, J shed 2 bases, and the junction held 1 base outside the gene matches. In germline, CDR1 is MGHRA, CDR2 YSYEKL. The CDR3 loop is CASSRGLAGAYEQYF. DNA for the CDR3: TGCGCCAGCAGCCGGGGACTAGCGGGGGCCTACGAGCAGTACTTC.

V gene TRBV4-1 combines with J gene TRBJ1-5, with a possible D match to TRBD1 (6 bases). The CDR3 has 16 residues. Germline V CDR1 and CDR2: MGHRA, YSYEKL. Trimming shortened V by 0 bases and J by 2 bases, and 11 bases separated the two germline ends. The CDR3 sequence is CASSQEGGLGNQPQHF. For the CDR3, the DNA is TGCGCCAGCAGCCAAGAGGGGGGGCTCGGCAATCAGCCCCAGCATTTT.